This T cell receptor (beta chain) was identified during a study of OX40 agonist ivuxolimab in advanced cancers. The repertoire was sequenced with immunoSEQ multiplex PCR; TCRdb's copy has only in-frame clones and lacks some. The repertoire includes roughly 63,000 clones, approximately 86% of them detected once, and 0.95% to 1.5% sits in the top ten. The V segment lost 0 bases and the J segment 6 bases; nucleotides outside the gene matches: 8. CDR1 and CDR2 (germline): SGHRS, YFSETQ. The CDR3 sequence is 15 residues long. This sequence originates from an adult with an advanced solid tumor such as melanoma, head and neck, liver or kidney cancer. Source: CD4+ or CD8+ T cells sorted from blood, taken in a trial of the OX40 agonist ivuxolimab. The V call is TRBV5-1, the J call TRBJ1-2; 7 bases are a match to TRBD1. The CDR3 spells CASSLASTGTDGYTF. The CDR3 nucleotides are TGCGCCAGCAGCTTGGCCTCGACAGGGACTGATGGCTACACCTTC.